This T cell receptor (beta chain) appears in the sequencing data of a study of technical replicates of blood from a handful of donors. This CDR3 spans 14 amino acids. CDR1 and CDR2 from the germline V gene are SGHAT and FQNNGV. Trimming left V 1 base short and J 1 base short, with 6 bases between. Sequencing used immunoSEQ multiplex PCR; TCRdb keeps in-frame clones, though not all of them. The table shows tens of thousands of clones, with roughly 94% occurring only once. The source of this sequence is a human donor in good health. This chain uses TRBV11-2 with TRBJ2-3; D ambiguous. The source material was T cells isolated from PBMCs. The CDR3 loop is CASSLAQGTDTQYF. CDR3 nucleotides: TGTGCCAGCAGCTTAGCTCAGGGCACAGATACGCAGTATTTT.